This T cell receptor (beta chain) was captured in a study of T cell changes during pregnancy in multiple sclerosis. Some clones are missing from TCRdb's copy, which holds only in-frame ones; the method was immunoSEQ multiplex PCR. The repertoire has approximately 68,000 clones, 75% to 95% of them found once; the top ten carry roughly 0.7%. The length of the CDR3 is 15 residues. The V gene end was trimmed by 3 bases and the J gene end by 2 bases; junction bases not matched to a gene: 3. Germline V gene lookup returns CDR1 SGHRS and CDR2 YFSETQ. This chain uses TRBV5-1 with TRBJ2-2, with 8 nucleotides matching TRBD2. Sequencing used peripheral blood, obtained in the third trimester of pregnancy. The sequence came from a female donor in good health, enrolled as a control in a pregnancy study. The CDR3 sequence is CASSSTSVNTGELFF. The CDR3 DNA reads as TGCGCCAGCAGCTCGACTAGCGTTAACACCGGGGAGCTGTTTTTT. The full variable domain, rest sourced from reference TRBV5-1 and TRBJ2-2, is KAGVTQTPRYLIKTRGQQVTLSCSPISGHRSVSWYQQTPGQGLQFLFEYFSETQRNKGNFPGRFSGRQFSNSRSEMNVSTLELGDSALYLCASSSTSVNTGELFFGEGSRLTVL.